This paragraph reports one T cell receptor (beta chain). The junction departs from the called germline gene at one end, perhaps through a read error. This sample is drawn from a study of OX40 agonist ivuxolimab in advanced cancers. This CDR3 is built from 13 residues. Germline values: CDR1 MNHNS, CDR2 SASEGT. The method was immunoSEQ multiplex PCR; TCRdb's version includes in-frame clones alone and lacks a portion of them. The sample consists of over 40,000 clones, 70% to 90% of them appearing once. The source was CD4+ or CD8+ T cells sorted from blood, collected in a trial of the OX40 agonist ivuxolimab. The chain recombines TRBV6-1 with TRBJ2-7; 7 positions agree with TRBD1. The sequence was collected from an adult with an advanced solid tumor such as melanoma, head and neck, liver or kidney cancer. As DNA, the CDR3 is TGTGCCAGCAGTGAAGTCGTCAGGGACAGCCACGACTTC. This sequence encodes CASSEVVRDSHDF.